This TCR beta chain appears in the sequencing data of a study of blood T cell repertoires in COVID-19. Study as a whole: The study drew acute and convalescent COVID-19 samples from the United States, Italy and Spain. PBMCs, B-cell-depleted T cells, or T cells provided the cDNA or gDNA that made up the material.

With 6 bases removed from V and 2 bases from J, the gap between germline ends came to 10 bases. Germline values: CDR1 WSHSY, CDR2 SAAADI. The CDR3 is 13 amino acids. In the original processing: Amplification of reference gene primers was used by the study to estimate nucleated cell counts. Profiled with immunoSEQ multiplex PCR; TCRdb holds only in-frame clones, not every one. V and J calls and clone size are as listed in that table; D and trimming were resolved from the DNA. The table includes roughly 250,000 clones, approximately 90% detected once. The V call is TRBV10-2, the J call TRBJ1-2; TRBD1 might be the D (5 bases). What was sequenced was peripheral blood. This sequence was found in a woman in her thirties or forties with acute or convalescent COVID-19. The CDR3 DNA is TGCGCCAGCAGCCCCGGGGGGAACTATGGCTACACCTTC. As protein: CASSPGGNYGYTF.